The next 24 T cell receptor beta chains were all read from a single sample in a study of blood T cell repertoires in COVID-19. Sequencing was performed with immunoSEQ multiplex PCR; in TCRdb, only in-frame clones are kept and a portion is missing. The data show nearly 90,000 clones, approximately 88% seen once. The sequenced sample consisted of peripheral blood. The source of these receptors is a man in his fifties or sixties with acute or convalescent COVID-19.

The chain uses TRBV5-1 and TRBJ2-6; 7 nucleotides match TRBD1. CDR3 size: 16 residues. J was trimmed by 1 base and V by 5 bases; bases with no gene match: 6. In germline, CDR1 is SGHRS, CDR2 YFSETQ. CDR3 nucleotides: TGCGCCAGCAGTTGGGACAGTCAGTCTGGGGCCAACGTCCTGACTTTC. This codes for CASSWDSQSGANVLTF.

The V call is TRBV20-1, the J call TRBJ1-4; D unclear. V lost 4 bases, J lost 8 bases, and 8 bases lay in between. The germline V gene has CDR1 DFQATT and CDR2 SNEGSKA (reference sequence). This CDR3 spans 11 amino acids. CDR3 region: CSAITGEKLFF. CDR3 in DNA: TGCAGTGCTATCACCGGGGAAAAACTGTTTTTT.

This sequence joins TRBV11-2 and TRBJ2-7; 8 bases agree with TRBD1. The CDR3 is made up of 17 amino acids. V lost 1 base, J lost 1 base, and 9 bases stayed unmatched. Germline CDR1 is SGHAT and CDR2 is FQNNGV. The DNA of the CDR3 is TGTGCCAGCAGCTTAGGTATTGTGGGACAGGTTTCCTACGAGCAGTACTTC. Its protein is CASSLGIVGQVSYEQYF.

This chain links TRBV6-5 with TRBJ2-7; D unresolved. Germline V lookup: CDR1 MNHEY, CDR2 SVGAGI. The germline V and J ends were trimmed by 5 bases and 0 bases, with 8 bases remaining between them. This CDR3 contains 13 residues. The CDR3 DNA is TGTGCCAGCAGTAGCGTTCACTCCTACGAGCAGTACTTC. Its translation is CASSSVHSYEQYF.

V gene TRBV5-4 combines with J gene TRBJ1-2; 11 bases align to TRBD1. Germline CDR1 SGHNT, CDR2 YYREEE (reference sequence). This CDR3 comprises 17 residues. Trimming took 2 bases from V and 2 from J; bases not matched to a gene: 8. CDR3 in amino acids: CASSFPGQGGSNYGYTF. CDR3 nucleotide sequence: TGTGCCAGCAGCTTCCCGGGACAGGGGGGAAGCAACTATGGCTACACCTTC.

The chain couples TRBV7-7 to TRBJ2-5, with 7 bases identical to TRBD2. The CDR3 is 16 residues long. CDR1 and CDR2 from the germline V gene are SSHAT and FNYEAQ (reference sequence). V gave up 4 bases and J gave up 3 bases; unmatched junction bases: 11. The CDR3: CASSSRLASIEETQYF. CDR3 coding DNA: TGTGCCAGCAGCTCCAGACTAGCATCGATCGAAGAGACCCAGTACTTC.

The J gene is TRBJ2-3, the V gene TRBV19; D not certain. From germline, CDR1 is LNHDA and CDR2 SQIVND (reference sequence). The CDR3 is made up of 13 amino acids. Between the trimmed V and J ends, which lost 5 bases and 6 bases, there was a span of 12 bases. The CDR3 protein is CASSPTVSDTQYF. For the CDR3, the DNA is TGTGCCAGTAGTCCTACAGTGTCTGATACGCAGTATTTT.

The V call is TRBV2, the J call TRBJ2-1, with 8 bases identical to TRBD2. Per germline, CDR1 SNHLY and CDR2 FYNNEI. The ends lost 4 bases at V and 9 bases at J; junction bases unmatched: 2. This CDR3 is built from 12 residues. The CDR3 reads CASSALAVEQFF. Here the CDR3 DNA reads TGTGCCAGCAGTGCACTAGCGGTTGAGCAGTTCTTC.

The chain recombines TRBV5-1 with TRBJ1-2, with 8 bases fitting TRBD1. Germline V gene sequence: CDR1 SGHRS, CDR2 YFSETQ. The CDR3 totals 16 residues. Trimming took 4 bases from V and 5 from J; bases not matched to a gene: 13. CDR3 sequence: CASSVTPDRENYGYTF. In nucleotides, the CDR3 is TGCGCCAGCAGCGTCACCCCGGACAGGGAAAATTATGGCTACACCTTC.

This clone was seen once. The chain joins TRBV7-9 to TRBJ2-7; tentatively, D is TRBD1 (5 bases). The V and J ends lost 1 base and 2 bases respectively, with 9 bases between them. The CDR3 is 14 residues long. Germline V gene lookup returns CDR1 SEHNR and CDR2 FQNEAQ (reference sequence). This CDR3 is CASSLGAGPYEQYF. Written as DNA, the CDR3 is TGTGCCAGCAGCTTAGGTGCAGGGCCCTACGAGCAGTACTTC.

This CDR3 is CASSVARAPTEAFF. CDR3 nucleotides: TGTGCCAGCAGCGTAGCGAGGGCGCCGACTGAAGCTTTCTTT. This rearrangement joins TRBV9 to TRBJ1-1; D uncertain. The CDR3 is 14 residues long. V gave up 0 bases and J gave up 5 bases, with 11 bases separating them. In germline, CDR1 is SGDLS, CDR2 YYNGEE.

V gene TRBV28 combines with J gene TRBJ1-2; 12 nucleotides line up with TRBD1. The CDR3 is made up of 16 amino acids. V shed 2 bases, J shed 9 bases, and the junction held 10 bases outside the gene matches. The germline V gene encodes CDR1 MDHEN and CDR2 SYDVKM. The CDR3 bases are TGTGCCAGCAGTTTAATGGGACAGGGGGCGCGTTTTAGCTACACCTTC. Protein product: CASSLMGQGARFSYTF.

The chain uses TRBV4-2 and TRBJ2-7, with 9 bases identical to TRBD2. CDR3 size: 19 residues. The V and J ends lost 4 bases and 3 bases, in that order; junction bases with no gene match: 19. Germline V gene lookup returns CDR1 LGHNA and CDR2 YNFKEQ. The CDR3, as DNA: TGTGCCAGCAGCCTCCGAGAACCCTCCGGGACTAGCTTCGACTACGAGCAGTACTTC. Translation gives CASSLREPSGTSFDYEQYF.

The chain joins TRBV5-1 to TRBJ1-1; the D is unclear. The germline CDR1 and CDR2 sequences are SGHRS and YFSETQ. This CDR3 is built from 13 residues. V dropped 2 bases and J dropped 3 bases, with 8 bases sitting between them. The CDR3 coding sequence is TGCGCCAGCAGCTTCGAGGCGGACACTGAAGCTTTCTTT. Translation: CASSFEADTEAFF.

The chain combines TRBV5-4 with TRBJ2-3, with D perhaps TRBD1 (5 bases). CDR1 and CDR2 from the germline V gene are SGHNT and YYREEE (reference sequence). Trimming removed 7 bases at V and 3 bases at J, with 9 bases between. The CDR3 is 12 amino acids. The CDR3 sequence: CASGAKTDTQYF. DNA for the CDR3: TGTGCCAGCGGGGCGAAAACAGATACGCAGTATTTT.

The chain has TRBV12-5 and TRBJ1-5, with 10 bases that match TRBD1. CDR3 length equals 17 residues. J gave up 5 bases and V 1 base, and 8 bases lay outside the gene matches. Looked up from germline, CDR1 is LGHNT and CDR2 is FRNRAP. The CDR3 loop reads CASGLGRQGAKDQPQHF. DNA for the CDR3: TGTGCTAGTGGTTTGGGTAGACAGGGGGCTAAGGATCAGCCCCAGCATTTT.

The gene calls are TRBV11-1 and TRBJ1-2; tentative D call: TRBD1 (6 bases). Germline V gene sequence: CDR1 SGHAT, CDR2 FQDESV (reference sequence). The CDR3 loop spans 12 amino acids. The V end lost 5 bases, the J end lost 7 bases, and 11 bases lay between the germline ends. CDR3 nucleotides: TGTGCCAGCAGCCTTGCAGGGGTTGGCTACACCTTC. Its protein is CASSLAGVGYTF.

This rearrangement joins TRBV5-1 to TRBJ1-1, with D tentatively TRBD1 (6 bases). In germline, CDR1 is SGHRS, CDR2 YFSETQ. Trimming took 4 bases from V and 1 from J, leaving 17 bases between them. The CDR3 has 16 amino acids. For the CDR3, the DNA is TGCGCCAGCAGCAACCGGGACAAGAAAGAGAACACTGAAGCTTTCTTT. This codes for CASSNRDKKENTEAFF.

V is TRBV5-6 and J is TRBJ1-6; D perhaps matches TRBD1 (6 bases). V was pared by 4 bases and J by 8 bases, with 13 bases between. CDR3 length: 14 amino acids. CDR1 SGHDT and CDR2 YYEEEE come from the germline V gene. The CDR3 DNA follows: TGTGCCAGCAGCCTGGACAGTGAATATTCACCCCTCCACTTT. This encodes CASSLDSEYSPLHF.

This chain connects TRBV19 to TRBJ1-3, with D possibly matching TRBD1 (5 bases). Trimming took 7 bases from V and 0 from J, leaving 13 bases between them. Germline loops: CDR1 LNHDA, CDR2 SQIVND (reference sequence). The CDR3 has 15 residues. Here the CDR3 reads CASTLGVHSGNTIYF. CDR3 coding DNA: TGTGCCAGTACCCTAGGGGTTCACTCTGGAAACACCATATATTTT.

The rearrangement uses TRBV18 and TRBJ1-1; tentatively, D is TRBD1 (5 bases). V was clipped by 3 bases and J by 2 bases, with 13 bases between them. CDR3 length: 15 amino acids. CDR1 and CDR2 from the germline V gene are KGHSH and LQKENI. The CDR3 DNA reads as TGTGCCAGCTCACCGAACCAGGGAACCAACACTGAAGCTTTCTTT. This sequence encodes CASSPNQGTNTEAFF.

The V and J genes are TRBV7-2 and TRBJ1-3; 7 positions match TRBD1. The J segment lost 4 bases and the V segment lost 2 bases, leaving 5 bases of the junction unmatched. There are 15 residues in the CDR3. Germline values: CDR1 SGHTA, CDR2 FQGNSA. In DNA form, the CDR3 reads TGTGCCAGCAGCTTACCCGGGACAGTCGGAAACACCATATATTTT. Translated, it gives CASSLPGTVGNTIYF.

The chain is built from TRBV19 and TRBJ2-2; 7 bases line up with TRBD1. The CDR3 contains 14 residues. The V gene's germline CDR1 is LNHDA and CDR2 SQIVND (reference sequence). Trimming cost V 5 bases and J 4 bases; bases outside gene matches: 4. The CDR3 loop is CASSSRQGTGELFF. The CDR3 DNA reads as TGTGCCAGTAGTTCTCGACAGGGCACCGGGGAGCTGTTTTTT.

This clone occurred a few times. The V call is TRBV6-5, the J call TRBJ1-1, with a tentative D call TRBD1 (5 bases). Per germline, CDR1 MNHEY and CDR2 SVGAGI. CDR3 length equals 15 residues. V dropped 2 bases and J dropped 1 base, with 11 bases sitting between them. CDR3 nucleotides: TGTGCCAGCAGTTACCGTCAGGACAAGAACACTGAAGCTTTCTTT. Protein sequence: CASSYRQDKNTEAFF.